A single sample gave rise to the 29 T cell receptor beta chains below, sequenced in a study of blood T cell repertoires in COVID-19. Clones were read by immunoSEQ multiplex PCR, and TCRdb kept only the in-frame ones, dropping some. The sample has 150,000 to 200,000 clones, around 75% seen once. The sample taken for sequencing was peripheral blood. The receptors come from a woman aged 80 or older with acute or convalescent COVID-19.

The gene calls are TRBV18 and TRBJ2-7; possibly TRBD2 for D (5 bases). The germline gives CDR1 KGHSH, CDR2 LQKENI. V was trimmed by 5 bases and J by 4 bases, leaving 12 bases between them. The CDR3 runs 13 residues. CDR3 coding DNA: TGTGCCAGCTCAATACGGGAAGGGTACGAGCAGTACTTC. It is translated as CASSIREGYEQYF.

This clone was counted only a few times. The chain uses TRBV6-1 and TRBJ1-2; 7 bases fit TRBD1. Germline lookup yields CDR1 MNHNS and CDR2 SASEGT. Trimming at V came to 0 bases and at J to 4 bases, leaving 8 bases not matched to a gene. The CDR3 runs 16 residues. The CDR3 here is CASSEASQGLGYGYTF. The CDR3 DNA is TGTGCCAGCAGTGAAGCCTCACAGGGGCTGGGCTATGGCTACACCTTC.

The rearrangement links TRBV5-5 to TRBJ2-7; D is possibly TRBD1 (6 bases). Germline CDR1 is SGHKS and CDR2 is YYEKEE (reference sequence). V lost 4 bases and J 3 bases, leaving 17 bases between the germline ends. The CDR3 has 15 residues. The CDR3 protein is CASSPNGTRSYEQYF. CDR3 sequence (DNA): TGTGCCAGCAGCCCAAACGGGACAAGGAGCTACGAGCAGTACTTC.

The rearrangement links TRBV27 to TRBJ1-1, with a tentative D call TRBD1 (6 bases). CDR3 length equals 14 residues. With 2 bases removed from V and 7 bases from J, the gap between germline ends came to 14 bases. The germline V gene encodes CDR1 MNHEY and CDR2 SMNVEV (reference sequence). The CDR3 is CASSLAGRTVEAFF. In DNA form, the CDR3 reads TGTGCCAGCAGTTTAGCTGGCCGGACAGTTGAAGCTTTCTTT.

This clone was detected only a few times. The chain employs TRBV5-6 and TRBJ2-7; 9 bases fit TRBD1. Germline CDR1 reads SGHDT; CDR2 reads YYEEEE. J gave up 3 bases and V 3 bases, and 4 bases lay outside the gene matches. The CDR3 runs to 14 residues. DNA of the CDR3: TGTGCCAGCAGCTCGGACAGGGGACTCTACGAGCAGTACTTC. The encoded protein is CASSSDRGLYEQYF.

This clone was detected once. This chain connects TRBV28 to TRBJ2-1; D is perhaps TRBD1 (6 bases). This CDR3 is built from 15 residues. Germline V gives CDR1 MDHEN, CDR2 SYDVKM. V was pared by 5 bases and J by 8 bases, with 19 bases between. The CDR3 nucleotides are TGTGCCAGCAGTCCGACCCCAGGGGTACGCCATGAGCAGTTCTTC. Translated, it gives CASSPTPGVRHEQFF.

The CDR3 here is CASSWGTGGGDSPLHF. For the CDR3, the DNA is TGTGCCAGCAGCTGGGGAACAGGGGGGGGAGATTCACCCCTCCACTTT. The chain combines TRBV5-5 with TRBJ1-6, with 8 bases that match TRBD1. The CDR3 consists of 16 residues. Germline loops: CDR1 SGHKS, CDR2 YYEKEE (reference sequence). J lost 8 bases, V lost 3 bases, and 10 bases had no gene match.

The chain carries TRBV5-1 and TRBJ2-3, with D possibly matching TRBD1 (6 bases). Per germline, CDR1 SGHRS and CDR2 YFSETQ. Trimming cost V 0 bases and J 5 bases, with 13 bases left between them. This CDR3 contains 15 residues. The CDR3 coding sequence is TGCGCCAGCAGCTTGGACAGGGCCGCAGGAGATACGCAGTATTTT. Amino acids: CASSLDRAAGDTQYF. Together with reference TRBV5-1 and TRBJ2-3, the CDR3 gives the full variable domain: KAGVTQTPRYLIKTRGQQVTLSCSPISGHRSVSWYQQTPGQGLQFLFEYFSETQRNKGNFPGRFSGRQFSNSRSEMNVSTLELGDSALYLCASSLDRAAGDTQYFGPGTRLTVL.

This clone appeared once. The J gene is TRBJ1-3, the V gene TRBV9, with D possibly being TRBD1 (5 bases). This CDR3 spans 16 amino acids. Germline V gene lookup returns CDR1 SGDLS and CDR2 YYNGEE. Trimming pared 4 bases from V and 3 bases from J, leaving 17 bases between. CDR3: CASSPDRQFYGNTIYF. In DNA form, the CDR3 reads TGTGCCAGCAGCCCTGACAGACAGTTTTATGGAAACACCATATATTTT.

The chain combines TRBV7-9 with TRBJ1-5; TRBD1 matches at 8 bases. With 5 bases clipped from V and 6 bases from J, the junction kept 3 bases outside the gene matches. The CDR3 spans 13 residues. Germline V gene data show CDR1 as SEHNR and CDR2 as FQNEAQ (reference sequence). CDR3 sequence (DNA): TGTGCCAGCAGCGCCCAGGGGGCTCAGCCCCAGCATTTT. This sequence encodes CASSAQGAQPQHF. The full variable domain, in which reference TRBV7-9 and TRBJ1-5 provide the parts outside the CDR3, is DTGVSQNPRHKITKRGQNVTFRCDPISEHNRLYWYRQTLGQGPEFLTYFQNEAQLEKSRLLSDRFSAERPKGSFSTLEIQRTEQGDSAMYLCASSAQGAQPQHFGDGTRLSIL.

The chain links TRBV5-6 to TRBJ1-6; TRBD1 might be the D (6 bases). Trimming pared 4 bases from V and 10 bases from J, leaving 15 bases between. The CDR3 runs 14 residues. Germline V lookup: CDR1 SGHDT, CDR2 YYEEEE. The CDR3 loop is CASSLGQTGSPLHF. For the CDR3, the DNA is TGTGCCAGCAGCCTCGGACAGACCGGATCACCCCTCCACTTT.

This rearrangement joins TRBV6-5 to TRBJ2-7; TRBD1 matches at 9 bases. CDR3 length: 14 amino acids. Germline V gene lookup returns CDR1 MNHEY and CDR2 SVGAGI. V lost 4 bases to trimming and J lost 5 bases; unmatched junction nucleotides: 6. CDR3: CASSFRDRADEQYF. The CDR3 DNA is TGTGCCAGCAGTTTCCGGGACAGGGCGGACGAGCAGTACTTC.

The chain recombines TRBV7-9 with TRBJ2-3; 8 nucleotides line up with TRBD2. The CDR3 sequence is 15 residues long. V gave up 5 bases and J gave up 2 bases; unmatched junction bases: 6. Germline CDR1 reads SEHNR; CDR2 reads FQNEAQ (reference sequence). In DNA, the CDR3 is TGTGCCAGCAGCCCGCGGGGGGTGGCCACAGATACGCAGTATTTT. Its translation is CASSPRGVATDTQYF.

This chain uses TRBV4-1 with TRBJ1-3; no reliable D call. CDR1 is MGHRA and CDR2 is YSYEKL in the germline V gene. The CDR3 covers 14 residues. Trimming took off 1 base at V and 0 bases at J, with 4 bases between the two ends. CDR3 coding DNA: TGCGCCAGCAGCCAAGGGAGCTCTGGAAACACCATATATTTT. This codes for CASSQGSSGNTIYF.

J is TRBJ1-4 and V is TRBV30; no reliable D call. This CDR3 has 13 residues. Trimming took 1 base from V and 4 from J, leaving 7 bases between them. Per the germline V gene, CDR1 is GTSNPN and CDR2 is SVGIG (reference sequence). As DNA, the CDR3 is TGTGCCTGGAGTGGCGGGATTAATGAAAAACTGTTTTTT. Translated, it gives CAWSGGINEKLFF.

This chain links TRBV5-1 with TRBJ2-2, with no clear D. Germline loops: CDR1 SGHRS, CDR2 YFSETQ. V lost 1 base to trimming and J lost 5 bases, with 6 bases between them. CDR3 length: 13 residues. The CDR3 loop reads CASSLLRTGELFF. As DNA, the CDR3 is TGCGCCAGCAGCTTGCTTAGAACCGGGGAGCTGTTTTTT.

In this sample, this clone turned up a few times. The chain links TRBV7-2 to TRBJ1-2; 7 nucleotides agree with TRBD1. From germline, CDR1 is SGHTA and CDR2 FQGNSA. There are 17 residues in the CDR3. V lost 2 bases to trimming and J lost 5 bases; unmatched junction nucleotides: 14. CDR3: CASSLPGQDQTGYGYTF. The CDR3 DNA reads TGTGCCAGCAGCTTACCCGGACAGGATCAAACGGGGTATGGCTACACCTTC.

The rearrangement links TRBV5-1 to TRBJ2-7, with D perhaps matching TRBD1 (6 bases). Germline assignment: CDR1 SGHRS and CDR2 YFSETQ. The V end was cut by 0 bases, the J end by 2 bases, with 9 bases between. This CDR3 is 14 amino acids long. CDR3 amino acids: CASSLGQGPYEQYF. Written as DNA, the CDR3 is TGCGCCAGCAGCTTGGGCCAGGGGCCCTACGAGCAGTACTTC. The variable domain in full, completed from reference TRBV5-1 and TRBJ2-7, reads KAGVTQTPRYLIKTRGQQVTLSCSPISGHRSVSWYQQTPGQGLQFLFEYFSETQRNKGNFPGRFSGRQFSNSRSEMNVSTLELGDSALYLCASSLGQGPYEQYFGPGTRLTVT.

The chain uses TRBV29-1 and TRBJ1-5; 8 positions agree with TRBD1. The V gene's germline CDR1 is SQVTM and CDR2 ANQGSEA. The CDR3 extends over 13 amino acids. Trimming removed 4 bases from V and 3 bases from J; junction bases left unmatched: 2. This chain's CDR3 is CSVAGQVNQPQHF. CDR3 in DNA: TGCAGCGTTGCGGGACAGGTCAATCAGCCCCAGCATTTT.

V is TRBV21-1 and J is TRBJ2-2; the table's D gene call, TRBD1, was not cross checked with the DNA. TRBV21-1 has pseudogene status. The CDR3 is made up of 14 amino acids. Written as DNA, the CDR3 is TGTGCCAGCAGTAGACAGGGGGGCACCGGGGAGCTGTTTTTT. Translating it yields CASSRQGGTGELFF.

This clone has a handful of counts. This chain links TRBV6-2 or TRBV6-3 with TRBJ2-6; 8 positions agree with TRBD1. The CDR3 covers 18 residues. Trimming at V came to 2 bases and at J to 3 bases, leaving 9 bases not matched to a gene. In germline, CDR1 is MNHEY, CDR2 SVGEGT. DNA for the CDR3: TGTGCCAGCAGTTACCCTTCTACAGGGGGTGGTGGGGCCAACGTCCTGACTTTC. Translation: CASSYPSTGGGGANVLTF.

The chain joins TRBV7-8 to TRBJ2-3; D is uncertain. This CDR3 contains 17 residues. The ends were cut back, 1 base at V and 0 bases at J, with 14 bases in the middle. CDR1 and CDR2 from the germline V gene are SGHVS and FQNEAQ. CDR3 sequence (DNA): TGTGCCAGCAGCTTAGGCCTCGCTAGTTGGAGCACAGATACGCAGTATTTT. Translating gives CASSLGLASWSTDTQYF.

This chain connects TRBV9 to TRBJ2-1; 7 nucleotides agree with TRBD2. Germline CDR1 is SGDLS and CDR2 is YYNGEE. J gave up 5 bases and V 0 bases, and 8 bases lay outside the gene matches. The CDR3 is 16 amino acids. The CDR3 region is CASSVGASGDNNEQFF. CDR3 nucleotide sequence: TGTGCCAGCAGCGTAGGCGCTAGCGGCGATAACAATGAGCAGTTCTTC.

This clone has a handful of counts. The chain joins TRBV7-9 to TRBJ2-2, with D perhaps TRBD1 (6 bases). The V gene's germline CDR1 is SEHNR and CDR2 FQNEAQ (reference sequence). V was pared by 2 bases and J by 1 base, with 11 bases between. This CDR3 is built from 16 residues. CDR3 nucleotide sequence: TGTGCCAGCAGCTTAAGGGGGACCCTGAACACCGGGGAGCTGTTTTTT. This encodes CASSLRGTLNTGELFF.

The count of this clone is one. This sequence joins TRBV18 and TRBJ2-4; D is ambiguous. The CDR3 extends over 15 amino acids. Trimming removed 0 bases from V and 7 bases from J, with 13 bases in between. CDR1 and CDR2 (germline): KGHSH, LQKENI. In nucleotides, the CDR3 is TGTGCCAGCTCACCACCCCTGGCAGCCGGGAACATTCAGTACTTC. The encoded protein is CASSPPLAAGNIQYF.

The chain uses TRBV10-2 and TRBJ2-7; TRBD2 is a possible D gene (5 bases). V was cut by 0 bases and J by 6 bases, with 15 bases left in between. This CDR3 has 15 residues. Germline values: CDR1 WSHSY, CDR2 SAAADI. The CDR3 loop is CASSESGEGGSEQYF. The CDR3 nucleotides are TGCGCCAGCAGTGAGTCGGGAGAGGGTGGGTCCGAGCAGTACTTC.

This sequence joins TRBV7-8 and TRBJ2-3, with a tentative D call TRBD2 (5 bases). V shed 5 bases and J shed 0 bases, with 18 bases lying between them. The germline gives CDR1 SGHVS, CDR2 FQNEAQ. The CDR3 contains 17 residues. The CDR3 DNA sequence: TGTGCCAGCAGCCCTCCACGACGAGGGATTAGCACAGATACGCAGTATTTT. Translated: CASSPPRRGISTDTQYF. Full variable domain (missing parts from reference TRBV7-8 and TRBJ2-3): GAGVSQSPRYKVAKRGQDVALRCDPISGHVSLFWYQQALGQGPEFLTYFQNEAQLDKSGLPSDRFFAERPEGSVSTLKIQRTQQEDSAVYLCASSPPRRGISTDTQYFGPGTRLTVL.

The chain employs TRBV2 and TRBJ1-5, with D perhaps TRBD1 (5 bases). V was clipped by 6 bases and J by 2 bases, with 14 bases between them. This CDR3 comprises 15 residues. Germline CDR1 reads SNHLY; CDR2 reads FYNNEI. The CDR3 reads CASRGDGGGNQPQHF. The CDR3 nucleotides are TGTGCCAGCAGGGGGGACGGGGGAGGCAATCAGCCCCAGCATTTT.

This clone was recorded a few times. This chain links TRBV19 with TRBJ2-3; TRBD2 is a possible D gene (6 bases). The CDR3 loop spans 15 amino acids. Germline V lookup: CDR1 LNHDA, CDR2 SQIVND (reference sequence). Trimming shortened V by 9 bases and J by 3 bases, and 19 bases separated the two germline ends. CDR3 DNA: TGTGCCAGCCACGAGGGACTCGCAGAGACAGATACGCAGTATTTT. Translated: CASHEGLAETDTQYF.